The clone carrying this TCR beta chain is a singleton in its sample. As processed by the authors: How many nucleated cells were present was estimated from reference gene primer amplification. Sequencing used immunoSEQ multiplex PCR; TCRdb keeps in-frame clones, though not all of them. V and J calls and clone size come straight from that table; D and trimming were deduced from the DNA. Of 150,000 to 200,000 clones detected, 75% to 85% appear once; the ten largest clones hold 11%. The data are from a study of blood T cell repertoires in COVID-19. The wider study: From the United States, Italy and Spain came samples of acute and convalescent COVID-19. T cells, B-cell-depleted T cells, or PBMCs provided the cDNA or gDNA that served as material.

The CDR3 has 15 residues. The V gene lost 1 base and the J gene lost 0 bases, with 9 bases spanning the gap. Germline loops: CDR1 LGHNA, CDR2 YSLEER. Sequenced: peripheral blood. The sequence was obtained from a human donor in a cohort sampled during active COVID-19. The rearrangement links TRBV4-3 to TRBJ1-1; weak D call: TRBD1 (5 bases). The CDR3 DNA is TGCGCCAGCAGCCAAGGTCGGACATTGAACACTGAAGCTTTCTTT. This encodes CASSQGRTLNTEAFF.